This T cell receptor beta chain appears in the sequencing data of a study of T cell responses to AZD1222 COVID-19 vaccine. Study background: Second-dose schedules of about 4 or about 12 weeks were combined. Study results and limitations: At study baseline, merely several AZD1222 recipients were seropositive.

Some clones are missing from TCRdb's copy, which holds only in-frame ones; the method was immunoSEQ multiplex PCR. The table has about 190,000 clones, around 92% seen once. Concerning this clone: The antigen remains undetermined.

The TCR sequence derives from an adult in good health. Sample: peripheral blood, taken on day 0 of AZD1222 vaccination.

The CDR3 coding sequence is TGTGCCAGCAGCCCCAGAGCGGGGACAGGGTCCTACGAGCAGTACTTC. It is translated as CASSPRAGTGSYEQYF. The chain combines TRBV5-5 with TRBJ2-7; TRBD1 aligns across 9 bases. Germline V gene lookup returns CDR1 SGHKS and CDR2 YYEKEE (reference sequence). This CDR3 has 16 residues. V lost 4 bases and J lost 1; bases outside the gene matches: 9.